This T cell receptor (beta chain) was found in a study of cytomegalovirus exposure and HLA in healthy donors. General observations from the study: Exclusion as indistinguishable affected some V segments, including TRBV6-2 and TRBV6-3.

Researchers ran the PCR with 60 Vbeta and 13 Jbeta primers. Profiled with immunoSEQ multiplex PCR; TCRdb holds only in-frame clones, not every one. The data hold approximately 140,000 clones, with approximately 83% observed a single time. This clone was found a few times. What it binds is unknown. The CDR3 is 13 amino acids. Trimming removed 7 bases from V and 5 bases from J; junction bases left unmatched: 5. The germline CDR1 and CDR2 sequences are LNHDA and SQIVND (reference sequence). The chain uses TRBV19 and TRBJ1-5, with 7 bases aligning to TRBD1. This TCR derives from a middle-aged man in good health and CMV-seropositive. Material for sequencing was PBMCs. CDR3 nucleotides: TGTGCCAGTAACCACAGGGGATATCAGCCCCAGCATTTT. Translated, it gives CASNHRGYQPQHF.